Included here is one TCR beta chain sequence, with context. The germline V gene has CDR1 SGDLS and CDR2 YYNGEE. Trimming removed 2 bases from V and 3 bases from J; junction bases left unmatched: 5. The CDR3 runs to 15 residues. This sample was taken from a study of blood T cell repertoires in COVID-19. About the study: The origin of the acute and convalescent COVID-19 samples was the United States, Italy and Spain. From T cells, B-cell-depleted T cells, or PBMCs came the material, which was cDNA or gDNA.

Per the original data handling: Amplification of reference gene primers was used by the study to estimate nucleated cell counts. Here immunoSEQ multiplex PCR was the method, and the copy in TCRdb shows in-frame clones only, minus some. That table supplies the V and J calls and clone size; D and trimming were determined from the DNA. The sample contains more than 95,000 clones, around 85% of which appear only once. The V and J genes are TRBV9 and TRBJ1-5; TRBD1 aligns across 7 bases. Sequencing used peripheral blood. The sequence was obtained from a woman of 80 years or more with active or convalescent COVID-19. CDR3 sequence reads: CASSVTGTVNQPQHF. In DNA form, the CDR3 reads TGTGCCAGCAGCGTGACCGGGACAGTCAATCAGCCCCAGCATTTT.